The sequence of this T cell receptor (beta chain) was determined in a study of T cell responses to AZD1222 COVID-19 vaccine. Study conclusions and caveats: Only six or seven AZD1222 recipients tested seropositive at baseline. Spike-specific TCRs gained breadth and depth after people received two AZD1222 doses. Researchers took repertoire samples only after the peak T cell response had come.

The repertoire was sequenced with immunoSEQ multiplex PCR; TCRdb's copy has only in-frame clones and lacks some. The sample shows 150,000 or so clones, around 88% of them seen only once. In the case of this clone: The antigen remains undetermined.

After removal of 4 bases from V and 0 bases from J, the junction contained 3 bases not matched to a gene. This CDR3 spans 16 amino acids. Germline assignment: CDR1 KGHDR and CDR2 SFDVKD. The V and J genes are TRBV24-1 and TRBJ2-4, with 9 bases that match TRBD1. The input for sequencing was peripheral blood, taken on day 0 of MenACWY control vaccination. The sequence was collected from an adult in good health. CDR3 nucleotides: TGTGCCACCAGTGAGGGGACAGGGCGAGCCAAAAACATTCAGTACTTC. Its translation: CATSEGTGRAKNIQYF.